This T cell receptor beta chain was recovered during a study of shared clonotypes between healthy human individuals. On sorted subsets, replicate PCRs used 150 to 250 ng DNA, or roughly 30,000 T cell genomes. TCRdb's copy holds only in-frame clones and misses some; the assay was immunoSEQ multiplex PCR. The sample holds about 1.1 million clones; about 80% are singletons and the top ten take 0.7% to 0.95%. Remarks on this clone: Its specificity is unknown.

Study results and caveats: Sampling used blood alone; tissue repertoires probably differ.

The authors divided CD4+ cells into CD45RA+ naive and CD45RA-negative memory subsets. With 4 bases clipped from V and 10 bases from J, the junction kept 11 bases outside the gene matches. CDR1 and CDR2 (germline): SGHRS, YFSETQ. This CDR3 spans 15 amino acids. The sequence derives from a man aged 18 to 30 in good health. Some clones in this sample may be carry-over from other donors' samples. The chain is built from TRBV5-1 and TRBJ2-1, with TRBD1 identical over 10 bases. The sample consisted of memory CD4+ T cells from PBMCs. Specified subset: CD45RA-negative fraction. The CDR3 protein is CASSPGTGAAREQFF. CDR3 nucleotide sequence: TGCGCCAGCAGCCCCGGGACAGGGGCCGCCCGGGAGCAGTTCTTC.